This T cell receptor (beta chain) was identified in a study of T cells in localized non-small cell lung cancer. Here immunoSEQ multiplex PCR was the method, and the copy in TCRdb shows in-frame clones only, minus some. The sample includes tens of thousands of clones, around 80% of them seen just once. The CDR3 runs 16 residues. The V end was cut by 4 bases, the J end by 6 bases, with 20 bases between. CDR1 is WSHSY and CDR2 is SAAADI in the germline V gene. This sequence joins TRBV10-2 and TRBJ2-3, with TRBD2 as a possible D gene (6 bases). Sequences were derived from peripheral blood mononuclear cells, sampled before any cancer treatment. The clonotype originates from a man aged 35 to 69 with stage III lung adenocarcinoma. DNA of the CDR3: TGCGCCAGCAGTGGGAGCTCCGGGAGTGGGGTCGATACGCAGTATTTT. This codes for CASSGSSGSGVDTQYF.